Each of the 5 T cell receptor beta chains below was sequenced from the same sample in a study of blood T cells in healthy people across ages. Combining a sample-barcoded 5' primer with a J-beta primer mix, a second PCR ran for 7 to 11 cycles. TCRdb independently ran MiXCR on the 5' RACE reads; one entry per CDR3 protein. The table includes approximately 800,000 distinct CDR3 sequences, 40% to 65% detected once. Sequencing was done on a sample of blood. These receptors all come from a man older than 75 in good health.

The rearrangement uses TRBV2 and TRBJ2-3, with 7 bases matching TRBD1. Germline values: CDR1 SNHLY, CDR2 FYNNEI. This CDR3 is built from 14 residues. Unmatched junction bases numbered 18, after V lost 7 bases and J lost 14 bases. The CDR3 DNA is TGTGCCAGCAAGGAGAGGTCCGGGGACAGAGACGCGTATTTT. Protein: CASKERSGDRDAYF.

This clonotype has only a few counts. This sequence joins TRBV10-3 and TRBJ2-1; TRBD2 agrees at 15 bases. The ends lost 10 bases at V and 12 bases at J; junction bases unmatched: 10. This CDR3 comprises 14 residues. The germline V gene encodes CDR1 ENHRY and CDR2 SYGVKD. The CDR3 DNA sequence: TGTGCCACCACCGGGACTAGCGGGAGGCCGGGGCAGTTCTTC. Translating it yields CATTGTSGRPGQFF.

This clonotype was counted once. This chain links TRBV19 with TRBJ2-3; 10 nucleotides line up with TRBD2. From germline, CDR1 is LNHDA and CDR2 SQIVND (reference sequence). Trimming took 5 bases from V and 14 from J; bases not matched to a gene: 22. The CDR3 consists of 17 residues. The CDR3, as DNA: TGTGCCAGTAGTGGCGAGCGGGAGGGCCCAAAGCACAGATACGCGTATTTT. Translated, it gives CASSGEREGPKHRYAYF.

This chain connects TRBV29-1 to TRBJ1-1; D is unclear. The V gene lost 2 bases and the J gene lost 0 bases, with 10 bases spanning the gap. Per the germline V gene, CDR1 is SQVTM and CDR2 is ANQGSEA. This CDR3 region has 14 residues. The CDR3 bases are TGCAGCGTTGAATTACAGACCCTGAACACTGAAGCTTTCTTT. Translating gives CSVELQTLNTEAFF.

Turning to this clonotype: One end of the junction varies from germline; a read error may be responsible. The rearrangement uses TRBV3-1 and TRBJ1-1; D possibly corresponds to TRBD1 (5 bases). Germline CDR1 is LGHDT and CDR2 is YNNKEL (reference sequence). CDR3 length: 15 residues. CDR3 loop: CASSPGLGSHRDAYF. The CDR3 region has the DNA TGTGCCAGCAGCCCGGGACTGGGTTCACACAGAGACGCGTATTTT.